The 17 T cell receptor beta chains given below trace back to one sample, sequenced in a study of T-cell reconstitution after alpha-beta-depleted transplantation in children. TCRbeta library construction was performed incorporating unique molecular identifiers. TCRdb re-called the PCR reads through MiXCR, storing one row per CDR3 protein. The sample records around 90,000 distinct CDR3 sequences, roughly a sixth being singletons. The material was PBMCs, mostly from graft donor cells, obtained 180 days after TCRalphabeta/CD19-depleted stem cell transplant. Receptors were obtained from a male patient between 2 and 9 years old who had a stem cell transplant for acute lymphoblastic leukemia, so the T cells may come from the graft donor.

This clonotype was seen a handful of times. V usage is TRBV12-3 or TRBV12-4 and J usage is TRBJ1-5; no firm D call. V was shortened by 3 bases and J by 5 bases, with 8 bases between the two germline ends. CDR3 length: 13 residues. The CDR3 reads CASSLGWDQPQHF. CDR3 bases: TGTGCCAGCAGTTTGGGGTGGGATCAGCCCCAGCATTTT.

The chain joins TRBV10-3 to TRBJ1-2; a possible D gene is TRBD1 (5 bases). CDR1 is ENHRY, CDR2 SYGVKD, per germline. The CDR3 has 13 amino acids. The CDR3 reads CVTEVGRTYGYTF. Here the CDR3 DNA reads TGTGTCACCGAAGTGGGACGGACCTATGGCTACACCTTC.

J is TRBJ2-7 and V is TRBV29-1, with 10 bases identical to TRBD1. With 4 bases clipped from V and 4 bases from J, the junction kept 7 bases outside the gene matches. The CDR3 is made up of 14 amino acids. The germline CDR1 and CDR2 sequences are SQVTM and ANQGSEA. CDR3 amino acids: CSVGTGGIPYEQYF. In DNA, the CDR3 is TGCAGCGTTGGGACAGGGGGTATACCTTACGAGCAGTACTTC.

This clonotype occurred many times. This sequence joins TRBV5-1 and TRBJ1-1; TRBD1 matches 8 bases. The V gene end was trimmed by 3 bases and the J gene end by 1 base; junction bases not matched to a gene: 5. Germline CDR1 and CDR2: SGHRS and YFSETQ. The CDR3 runs 15 residues. CDR3 coding DNA: TGCGCCAGCAGCTCGGGGACAGGAGGGAACACTGAAGCTTTCTTT. This sequence encodes CASSSGTGGNTEAFF.

A few counts support this clonotype. J is TRBJ1-5 and V is TRBV29-1, with D perhaps matching TRBD1 (6 bases). This CDR3 region has 14 residues. Trimming left V 4 bases short and J 0 bases short, with 10 bases between. The germline V gene encodes CDR1 SQVTM and CDR2 ANQGSEA. The CDR3 DNA follows: TGCAGCGTTGGAACAGGGAATAGCAATCAGCCCCAGCATTTT. It codes for CSVGTGNSNQPQHF.

The chain couples TRBV20-1 to TRBJ2-1; the D is unclear. CDR1 and CDR2 from the germline V gene are DFQATT and SNEGSKA (reference sequence). This CDR3 contains 15 residues. V lost 5 bases and J lost 1, with 15 bases in between. The CDR3 DNA reads as TGCAGTGCTCACACTTTAGGCTCTTCCTACAATGAGCAGTTCTTC. Residues: CSAHTLGSSYNEQFF.

This clonotype was detected only a few times. The V and J genes are TRBV7-2 and TRBJ1-5, with 7 bases matching TRBD1. Germline V gives CDR1 SGHTA, CDR2 FQGNSA. The length of the CDR3 is 18 residues. Unmatched junction bases numbered 13, after V lost 5 bases and J lost 0 bases. The CDR3 region is CASSLSGTASYSNQPQHF. In DNA form, the CDR3 reads TGTGCCAGCAGCCTCAGCGGGACAGCCTCATATAGCAATCAGCCCCAGCATTTT. Full variable domain (outside the CDR3, taken from reference TRBV7-2 and TRBJ1-5): GAGVSQSPSNKVTEKGKDVELRCDPISGHTALYWYRQSLGQGLEFLIYFQGNSAPDKSGLPSDRFSAERTGGSVSTLTIQRTQQEDSAVYLCASSLSGTASYSNQPQHFGDGTRLSIL.

The CDR3, as DNA: TGTGCCAGCAGCCAAGTTGGTGGACAGGGCCCGACCGGGGAGCTGTTTTTT. This codes for CASSQVGGQGPTGELFF. The chain carries TRBV14 and TRBJ2-2; TRBD1 matches at 8 bases. The CDR3 is 17 residues long. The V and J ends lost 1 base and 5 bases, in that order; junction bases with no gene match: 9. Germline assignment: CDR1 SGHDN and CDR2 FVKESK.

This clonotype showed up just a few times. The chain couples TRBV6-2 or TRBV6-3 to TRBJ1-1; D not certain. From germline, CDR1 is MNHEY and CDR2 SVGEGT. Trimming removed 2 bases at V and 1 base at J, with 11 bases between. This CDR3 has 15 residues. The CDR3 DNA sequence: TGTGCCAGCAGTTACAGTGGGTCACCGAACACTGAAGCTTTCTTT. This encodes CASSYSGSPNTEAFF.

This clonotype was counted between two and nine times. V usage is TRBV12-3 or TRBV12-4 and J usage is TRBJ1-2, with a weak D call TRBD1 (6 bases). CDR3 size: 14 residues. Trimming took 3 bases from V and 8 from J, leaving 16 bases between them. CDR3 amino acids: CASSFAGHPGGYTF. The CDR3 nucleotides are TGTGCCAGCAGTTTTGCGGGACACCCGGGGGGCTACACCTTC.

The chain employs TRBV6-5 and TRBJ1-4; D remains unclear. The V and J ends lost 6 bases and 8 bases respectively, with 7 bases between them. The CDR3 covers 11 residues. Per the germline V gene, CDR1 is MNHEY and CDR2 is SVGAGI. Written as DNA, the CDR3 is TGTGCCAGCAGATTGGGGGAAAAACTGTTTTTT. Protein product: CASRLGEKLFF.

This clonotype was seen more than once but under ten times. V usage is TRBV29-1 and J usage is TRBJ2-7; no clear D gene. The CDR3 has 12 amino acids. The V end was cut by 7 bases, the J end by 2 bases, with 12 bases between. CDR1 and CDR2 from the germline V gene are SQVTM and ANQGSEA. This CDR3 is CSAGGATYEQYF. CDR3 sequence (DNA): TGCAGCGCGGGTGGAGCGACCTACGAGCAGTACTTC.

V gene TRBV24-1 combines with J gene TRBJ2-2, with D perhaps TRBD1 or TRBD2 (5 bases each). The germline gives CDR1 KGHDR, CDR2 SFDVKD. V dropped 8 bases and J dropped 0 bases, with 9 bases sitting between them. This CDR3 region has 14 residues. The CDR3: CATMGRANTGELFF. CDR3 bases: TGTGCCACCATGGGACGAGCGAACACCGGGGAGCTGTTTTTT.

The chain carries TRBV6-5 and TRBJ1-1; D is possibly TRBD1 (6 bases). Trimming cost V 2 bases and J 1 base, with 17 bases left between them. The CDR3 covers 17 residues. Germline CDR1 and CDR2: MNHEY and SVGAGI. The CDR3 sequence: CASSYTQQGWKNTEAFF. The CDR3, as DNA: TGTGCCAGCAGTTACACACAACAGGGTTGGAAGAACACTGAAGCTTTCTTT.

This clonotype was picked up a small number of times. The chain links TRBV3-1 to TRBJ2-1; tentatively, D is TRBD1 or TRBD2 (5 bases each). The CDR3 runs 17 residues. Trimming stripped 6 bases from V and 5 bases from J, with 23 bases between. Looked up from germline, CDR1 is LGHDT and CDR2 is YNNKEL (reference sequence). Here the CDR3 DNA reads TGTGCCAGCAGTCCAGACTTTCCGGGACCCGGGAACAATGAGCAGTTCTTC. Its protein product is CASSPDFPGPGNNEQFF.

The V call is TRBV20-1, the J call TRBJ2-7; TRBD1 matches 11 bases. CDR1 is DFQATT and CDR2 is SNEGSKA in the germline V gene (reference sequence). With V trimmed by 0 bases and J by 3 bases, 4 bases remained unmatched. The CDR3 is made up of 15 amino acids. The CDR3 sequence: CSARDPGTGGYEQYF. CDR3 in DNA: TGCAGTGCTAGAGATCCCGGGACAGGGGGCTACGAGCAGTACTTC.

This clonotype came up a few times. This chain links TRBV7-2 with TRBJ1-4, with 7 bases matching TRBD1. Germline V gives CDR1 SGHTA, CDR2 FQGNSA. The V and J ends lost 4 bases and 7 bases, in that order; junction bases with no gene match: 9. The CDR3 is 15 residues long. The CDR3 DNA follows: TGTGCCAGCAGCTCCTCAGGGGGGGGTGGTGAAAAACTGTTTTTT. It specifies CASSSSGGGGEKLFF.